This T cell receptor (beta chain) was profiled in a study of somatic mutations in cytotoxic T cells in rheumatoid arthritis (dated by TCRdb to 2017 to 2019). For context, the study as a whole: Before any treatment started and right after they were diagnosed, patients gave peripheral blood samples (under 32 ml EDTA). A FACSAria II or Sony SH800 was used to flow-sort some V beta antibody-stained T-cell populations at nearly 100% purity, and TCRB sequencing was also done on sorted V beta1+ cells. Whether expanded CD8+ T-cell clones in untreated, newly diagnosed rheumatoid arthritis carry somatic mutations was the study question, and clonality was characterized with TCRB deep sequencing. For roughly 63 rheumatoid arthritis patients and 20 healthy controls, TCRB deep sequencing was carried out. Patients and controls did not essentially differ in median age, which was nearly identical between the groups.

To note about this clone: No antigen is known for it. Base-call qualities are not available, and no considerably larger clone is one nucleotide away.

The CDR3 runs 13 residues from the cysteine to the phenylalanine. Only the CDR3 DNA stays, 39 bases, in frame from base 1. V ends up 5 bases short and J 3 bases short, with an unmatched junction base count of 2. The germline V gene (reference sequence) supplies CDR1 SEHNR and CDR2 FQNEAQ. Broad study findings and their caveats: CD8+ T-cell clonality in rheumatoid arthritis patients was not significantly different from that in age-matched healthy controls. The expanded CD8+ clones had unknown antigen targets, and not appearing in virus-specific databases did not rule out that they were virus-specific. Healthy controls showed no age-related increase in CD8+ clonality, whereas patients did (Spearman r ~ 0.49). The finding that TRBV07 was slightly underrepresented in patients was left unadjusted for multiple comparisons. The largest CD8+ clone made up more than 20% of CD8+ cells in 8 of 65 patients, and blood and synovial fluid shared several identical CD8+ TCRB sequences.

Sequencing of TCRB CDR3 was done on genomic DNA with the immunoSEQ assay. The original methods were these. Published virus-specific TCRB sequences were compared with patient CD8+ clones larger than 1%, and only a few matches were found. Nothing other than productive TCRB rearrangements was included in the analyses. Defining a clone by its unique TCRB CDR3 sequence, the study calculated clonality as a productive clonality index derived from Shannon entropy. To calculate repertoire overlap between two samples, the template counts of each clone were considered relative to each sample's total templates. Flow cytometry-measured V-gene usage correlated with V-gene usage from TCRB sequencing, with a Spearman r of around 0.6. TCRdb provides this immuneACCESS table in a form limited to in-frame rearrangements. Some clones are lacking; in checked studies, under half of them reflect an unresolved V gene, and why the rest are absent is not known. V, J and clone size derive from that table, while D and trimming were established from the DNA sequence. This sample lists about 19,000 clones; about 85% were detected once. Roughly 9.8% of the sample is held by the ten biggest clonotypes.

Positive magnetic bead selection on an AutoMACS was used to isolate CD4+ and CD8+ cells, with flow cytometry used to check purity. A TCR V beta antibody panel was used in flow cytometry to screen first for clonal expansions, which were then characterized by TCRB deep sequencing of sorted CD8+ fractions. Isolation of peripheral blood mononuclear cells was done through Ficoll-Paque PLUS density gradient separation. Using Nucleospin Tissue or Tissue XS kits, DNA was extracted from CD4-enriched, CD8-enriched or PBMC samples, with quantification by a Qubit 2.0 fluorometer. This TCR was recovered from a man aged 18 to 29 with rheumatoid arthritis. In this chain, TRBV7-9 is recombined with TRBJ1-1; 8 junctional bases match TRBD1. The sequenced sample consisted of CD8+ T cells sorted from blood. The nucleotides are TGTGCCAGCAGCCTGGACAGGGACACTGAAGCTTTCTTT. It is translated as CASSLDRDTEAFF. Joined to the reference TRBV7-9 and TRBJ1-1 proteins, this CDR3 gives the full variable domain: DTGVSQNPRHKITKRGQNVTFRCDPISEHNRLYWYRQTLGQGPEFLTYFQNEAQLEKSRLLSDRFSAERPKGSFSTLEIQRTEQGDSAMYLCASSLDRDTEAFFGQGTRLTVV.